This T cell receptor (beta chain) was documented in a study of blood T cell repertoires in COVID-19. TCRdb keeps only in-frame clones here, not all; method: immunoSEQ multiplex PCR. The sample yields some 210,000 clones, around 82% seen once. The V end lost 1 base, the J end lost 8 bases, and 8 bases lay between the germline ends. This CDR3 region has 12 residues. Germline CDR1 is LGHNT and CDR2 is FRNRAP. Sequenced material: PBMCs or T cells enriched from blood (not recorded which). The TCR sequence derives from a man aged 25 to 40 with acute COVID-19. The chain carries TRBV12-5 and TRBJ1-2; D unclear. Here the CDR3 DNA reads TGTGCTAGTGGTTTGGAGTCCGGGGGCTACACCTTC. Residues: CASGLESGGYTF.